The T cell receptor (beta chain) described here comes from a study of blood T cell repertoires in COVID-19. At the level of the study: Specimens from acute and convalescent COVID-19 originated in the United States, Italy and Spain. PBMCs, B-cell-depleted T cells, or T cells were the source of the cDNA or gDNA that made up the material.

The CDR3 is made up of 12 amino acids. The ends were cut back, 6 bases at V and 6 bases at J, with 14 bases in the middle. Germline CDR1 is SQVTM and CDR2 is ANQGSEA. Original methodology: Reference gene primer amplification in the assay estimated nucleated cell counts. Assay: immunoSEQ multiplex PCR; the TCRdb copy retains only in-frame clones and omits some. V, J and clone size reflect that table, while D and trimming were determined from the DNA. Of approximately 100,000 clones listed, about 85% are singletons. This receptor was taken from a man aged 50 or older in a cohort sampled during active COVID-19. V and J are TRBV29-1 and TRBJ1-1; tentative D call: TRBD1 (5 bases). The sequencing input was peripheral blood. CDR3 loop: CSVGSGRAEAFF. CDR3 in DNA: TGCAGCGTGGGGTCAGGGAGGGCTGAAGCTTTCTTT.